Shown below are 3 T cell receptor beta chains from a single sample sequenced in a study of CD8+CD57+ T cells in acquired aplastic anemia (dated by TCRdb to between 2018 and 2020). Instrument on record: Illumina HiSeq 2000. Profiling of TCR beta VDJ combinations and CDR3 sequences used genomic DNA as the template. TCRdb cleaned the public reads at Q25 with fastp, built clones with MiXCR and kept in-frame beta chains. All rows with the same CDR3 protein become a single entry with the most common DNA and genes. This sample gives some 180,000 distinct CDR3 sequences in total; around half of them show up just once. Clones ranked in the top ten supply approximately 2.9% of the sample. What was sequenced was sorted CD4+, CD8+, or CD8+CD57+ T cells (not recorded which) from PBMCs. These receptors originate from a human donor in good health.

The CDR3 loop is CASTSGVASYNEQFF. CDR3 in DNA: TGTGCCTCCACTAGCGGGGTCGCCTCCTACAATGAGCAGTTCTTC. The chain combines TRBV9 with TRBJ2-1, with 10 bases identical to TRBD2. The CDR3 sequence is 15 residues long. Per the germline V gene, CDR1 is SGDLS and CDR2 is YYNGEE. V was pared by 10 bases and J by 0 bases, with 7 bases of the junction left unmatched.

The chain couples TRBV11-2 to TRBJ1-5, with 7 nucleotides matching TRBD1. This CDR3 spans 16 amino acids. J gave up 4 bases and V 1 base, and 7 bases lay outside the gene matches. Per germline, CDR1 SGHAT and CDR2 FQNNGV. The CDR3 nucleotides read TGTGCCAGCAGCTTAGGACCGACAGGGAGAAATCAGCCCCAGCATTTT. Translating it yields CASSLGPTGRNQPQHF.

The gene calls are TRBV29-1 and TRBJ2-7, with TRBD2 matching 8 bases. Germline V gene lookup returns CDR1 SQVTM and CDR2 ANQGSEA. CDR3 length equals 12 residues. Unmatched junction bases numbered 4, after V lost 6 bases and J lost 3 bases. CDR3 bases: TGCAGCGTAGCGGGAGCGAACTACGAGCAGTACTTC. Amino acid sequence: CSVAGANYEQYF.